Listed below are T cell receptor beta chains from one sample, sequenced in a study of T cell responses to AZD1222 COVID-19 vaccine. Method: immunoSEQ multiplex PCR; TCRdb's copy keeps in-frame clones and lacks some. The table shows tens of thousands of clones, with 80% to 90% occurring only once. Material: peripheral blood, obtained on day 0 of AZD1222 vaccination. The receptors shown here come from an adult in good health. Both conserved end residues are part of each CDR3.

>TRBV7-6|TRBJ1-3
CASSLSRGASGNTIYF
>TRBV7-3|TRBJ2-5
CASSPGRTSGAQYF
>TRBV4-3|TRBJ2-1
CASSQDRGRGQFF
>TRBV11-2|TRBJ2-2
CASTLPASFNTGELFF
>TRBV9|TRBJ2-7
CASSVEGGVPGLASYEQYF
>TRBV24-1|TRBJ1-2
CATSDRGLGGYTF
>TRBV28|TRBJ1-2
CAIPQGVSGYTF
>TRBV30|TRBJ1-1
CAWSTYTEAFF
>TRBV4-1|TRBJ2-5
CASSQAQGRETQYF
>TRBV6-5|TRBJ1-6
CASRGGPGSPLHF
>TRBV5-1|TRBJ1-1
CASSQRDPNTEAFF
>TRBV11-1|TRBJ1-2
CASAKEAAIYGYTF
>TRBV9|TRBJ2-5
CASSEMGVNQETQYF
>TRBV27|TRBJ2-2
CASSLRGGPTGELFF
>TRBV5-3|TRBJ1-1
CARSFLKDRVNTEAFF
>TRBV24-1|TRBJ2-7
CATSDYSYEQYF
>TRBV7-2|TRBJ1-1
CASSLTGRAEAFF
>TRBV27|TRBJ1-2
CASSFRQGNIYGYTF
>TRBV5-1|TRBJ2-1
CASSLTPGLAGGQHNEQFF
>TRBV11-1|TRBJ2-7
CASSLLGFSGEQYF
>TRBV7-3|TRBJ2-3
CASSLRTGATDTQYF
>TRBV27|TRBJ1-2
CASSRTGVIYGYTF
>TRBV7-3|TRBJ1-1
CASSLGGGTEAFF
>TRBV3-1/TRBV3-2|TRBJ2-3
CASSQGLSTDTQYF
>TRBV19|TRBJ1-1
CACGVRGNTEAFF
>TRBV19|TRBJ1-1
CASSIGQGRMTFF
>TRBV12-3/TRBV12-4|TRBJ2-2
CASSLGGAGELFF
>TRBV27|TRBJ1-5
CASSFGGYSNQPQHF
>TRBV11-3|TRBJ2-1
CASSPWGLASGNEQFF
>TRBV7-3|TRBJ1-2
CASSAGTGDGYTF
>TRBV7-2|TRBJ1-6
CASSLSAGEFYNSPLHF
>TRBV6-1|TRBJ1-2
CASSEVQWTYGGYTF
>TRBV18|TRBJ2-7
CASSPLGTLSSYEQYF
>TRBV18|TRBJ2-1
CASSRGDPAGAGFFNEQFF
>TRBV6-5|TRBJ1-2
CASTLGAPGYTF
>TRBV30|TRBJ1-1
CAWSVLGMGTEAFF
>TRBV6-5|TRBJ2-2
CASGLSGSVGELFF
>TRBV7-9|TRBJ2-7
CASSFGASGSYEQYF
>TRBV2|TRBJ2-7
CASSVLAGRYEQYF
>TRBV30|TRBJ2-2
CAWSVLAGDRTGELFF
>TRBV2|TRBJ1-2
CASSEREYYGYTF
>TRBV7-7|TRBJ2-1
CASSPRGGRWNEQFF
>TRBV18|TRBJ1-4
CASSRQFEKLFF
>TRBV6-5|TRBJ1-6
CASLQGEGSPLHF
>TRBV2|TRBJ1-3
CASSEYHGQGSGNTIYF
>TRBV2|TRBJ1-3
CASMISGYSGNTIYF
>TRBV19|TRBJ2-1
CGPIAGGLDEQFF
>TRBV5-1|TRBJ2-5
CASSRSVGEETQYF
>TRBV6-1|TRBJ1-3
CASSEAPGSGNTIYF
>TRBV7-3|TRBJ2-2
CASSTGQHTGELFF
>TRBV7-2|TRBJ2-1
CASSLAVAISYNEQFF
>TRBV18|TRBJ1-2
CASSRTGNGYTF
>TRBV5-6|TRBJ1-4
CASSLRMWDEKLFF
>TRBV5-1|TRBJ2-5
CASSLAGTTLETQYF
>TRBV18|TRBJ1-4
CASSPQGLPNEKLFF
>TRBV6-4|TRBJ1-6
CASSDSSYAPLHF